Sequencing of this T cell receptor beta chain was carried out in a study of T cell responses to AZD1222 COVID-19 vaccine. Study-wide results and limits: White British ancestry dominated among donors, who included more females, and clonal diversity was possibly underestimated. Sampled repertoires all dated from after the peak T cell response. Compared with day 0, the breadth and depth of the Spike-specific TCR repertoire rose significantly after two doses of AZD1222.

Assay: immunoSEQ multiplex PCR; the TCRdb copy retains only in-frame clones and omits some. This sample yields roughly 110,000 clones, of which around 82% are seen a single time; about 9.7% belongs to the top ten. The CDR3 totals 15 residues. V trimming: 2 bases; J trimming: 4 bases; junction bases outside the gene matches: 5. Looked up from germline, CDR1 is SGHTA and CDR2 is FQGNSA. The sample holds one count of this clone. Its antigen is unknown. The sequenced sample was peripheral blood, obtained on day 0 of AZD1222 vaccination. The clonotype was recovered from an adult in good health. The V call is TRBV7-2, the J call TRBJ2-1, with 7 bases that match TRBD2. CDR3 in amino acids: CASSLRAGEYNEQFF. CDR3 sequence (DNA): TGTGCCAGCAGCTTACGGGCGGGAGAGTACAATGAGCAGTTCTTC. The full variable domain, with the rest looked up from reference TRBV7-2 and TRBJ2-1, is GAGVSQSPSNKVTEKGKDVELRCDPISGHTALYWYRQSLGQGLEFLIYFQGNSAPDKSGLPSDRFSAERTGGSVSTLTIQRTQQEDSAVYLCASSLRAGEYNEQFFGPGTRLTVL.